The next 19 T cell receptor beta chains were all read from a single sample in a study of blood T cell repertoires in COVID-19. The method was immunoSEQ multiplex PCR; TCRdb's version includes in-frame clones alone and lacks a portion of them. This sample has roughly 160,000 clones, with around 80% found just once. The sequenced material came from peripheral blood. These receptors came from an older woman with acute or convalescent COVID-19.

Worth noting for this clone: The junction departs from the called germline gene at one end, perhaps through a read error. The genes are TRBV9 and TRBJ2-2; 7 bases fit TRBD2. Germline V gene sequence: CDR1 SGDLS, CDR2 YYNGEE. The CDR3 extends over 16 amino acids. CDR3 residues: CASSVGLAVGTGKLFF. The CDR3 nucleotides are TGTGCCAGCAGCGTAGGACTAGCAGTCGGAACCGGGAAGCTGTTTTTT. Combining the CDR3 with reference TRBV9 and TRBJ2-2 gives the whole variable domain DSGVTQTPKHLITATGQRVTLRCSPRSGDLSVYWYQQSLDQGLQFLIQYYNGEERAKGNILERFSAQQFPDLHSELNLSSLELGDSALYFCASSVGLAVGTGKLFFGEGSRLTVL.

This clone was seen only a few times. J is TRBJ1-6 and V is TRBV11-2; 10 bases match TRBD1. The CDR3 spans 15 residues. Germline V lookup: CDR1 SGHAT, CDR2 FQNNGV. The V and J ends lost 5 bases and 7 bases, in that order; junction bases with no gene match: 5. Here the CDR3 reads CASSRDRGLNSPLHF. In nucleotides, the CDR3 is TGTGCCAGCAGCCGGGACAGGGGATTGAATTCACCCCTCCACTTT.

This chain links TRBV5-1 with TRBJ1-1; the D is unclear. CDR1 and CDR2 from the germline V gene are SGHRS and YFSETQ. CDR3 length: 13 residues. Trimming shortened V by 3 bases and J by 3 bases, and 9 bases separated the two germline ends. This chain's CDR3 is CASSWWAYTEAFF. In DNA form, the CDR3 reads TGCGCCAGCAGCTGGTGGGCGTACACTGAAGCTTTCTTT.

This clone has more than one count but fewer than ten. This chain uses TRBV5-1 with TRBJ2-6; no definite D call. Trimming stripped 1 base from V and 1 base from J, with 6 bases between. CDR3 size: 15 residues. The V gene's germline CDR1 is SGHRS and CDR2 YFSETQ. The CDR3, as DNA: TGCGCCAGCAGCTTGCCCAGGTCTGGGGCCAACGTCCTGACTTTC. It is translated as CASSLPRSGANVLTF.

J is TRBJ1-3 and V is TRBV25-1; maybe TRBD1 (6 bases). V was cut by 6 bases and J by 0 bases, with 15 bases left in between. Germline CDR1 reads MGHDK; CDR2 reads SYGVNS. The CDR3 consists of 16 residues. In DNA, the CDR3 is TGTGCCAGCAGCCTTACCCAGGGGACCTCTGGAAACACCATATATTTT. Encoded protein: CASSLTQGTSGNTIYF.

The chain links TRBV5-4 to TRBJ2-7; 14 nucleotides agree with TRBD2. The CDR3 has 18 residues. V lost 4 bases and J lost 3; bases outside the gene matches: 12. From germline, CDR1 is SGHNT and CDR2 YYREEE (reference sequence). The CDR3: CASSRGGTSGGGVYEQYF. CDR3 sequence (DNA): TGTGCCAGCAGCCGAGGTGGGACTAGCGGGGGAGGTGTCTACGAGCAGTACTTC.

The chain joins TRBV5-4 to TRBJ2-1; 9 bases line up with TRBD2. Unmatched junction bases numbered 14, after V lost 6 bases and J lost 1 base. The CDR3 contains 18 residues. CDR1 is SGHNT, CDR2 YYREEE, per germline (reference sequence). The CDR3 region has the DNA TGTGCCAGCACCGACCCCATTTCTAGCGGGGTTTCCTACAATGAGCAGTTCTTC. Translating gives CASTDPISSGVSYNEQFF.

The rearrangement links TRBV6-6 to TRBJ2-7; D possibly corresponds to TRBD1 (6 bases). CDR1 is MNHNY and CDR2 is SVGAGI in the germline V gene (reference sequence). The CDR3 contains 15 residues. V was trimmed by 2 bases and J by 0 bases, leaving 11 bases between them. CDR3 DNA sequence: TGTGCCAGCAGTTACGATCGGGACATCTCCTACGAGCAGTACTTC. Translated, it gives CASSYDRDISYEQYF.

V and J are TRBV27 and TRBJ2-2; weak D call: TRBD1 (5 bases). The CDR3 extends over 15 amino acids. Germline CDR1 MNHEY, CDR2 SMNVEV (reference sequence). The V gene lost 6 bases and the J gene lost 1 base, with 12 bases spanning the gap. CDR3 bases: TGTGCCAGCAGCAGGAACAGGCGGAACACCGGGGAGCTGTTTTTT. Translation gives CASSRNRRNTGELFF.

This clone was seen more than once but under ten times. J is TRBJ1-2 and V is TRBV3-1 (or the pseudogene TRBV3-2); 7 nucleotides match TRBD1. In germline, CDR1 is LGHDT, CDR2 YNNKEL (reference sequence). The CDR3 contains 14 residues. Unmatched junction bases numbered 5, after V lost 1 base and J lost 6 bases. The CDR3: CASSQVQGGDGYTF. In nucleotides, the CDR3 is TGTGCCAGCAGCCAAGTTCAGGGGGGCGATGGCTACACCTTC.

The chain combines TRBV20-1 with TRBJ1-6; 8 bases line up with TRBD1. The CDR3 has 14 residues. Germline CDR1 and CDR2: DFQATT and SNEGSKA (reference sequence). Unmatched junction bases numbered 9, after V lost 6 bases and J lost 8 bases. This chain's CDR3 is CSASRQGKDSPLHF. The CDR3 DNA is TGCAGTGCGAGTAGACAGGGGAAGGATTCACCCCTCCACTTT.

This clone was recorded only once. This rearrangement joins TRBV6-4 to TRBJ2-1; 13 bases match TRBD2. This CDR3 has 16 amino acids. Trimming took 2 bases from V and 10 from J; bases not matched to a gene: 8. Per germline, CDR1 MRHNA and CDR2 SNTAGT. The CDR3 region is CASSDVGTSGVGEQFF. Written as DNA, the CDR3 is TGTGCCAGCAGTGACGTGGGGACTAGCGGGGTCGGAGAGCAGTTCTTC.

This chain links TRBV5-5 with TRBJ2-2; 8 positions agree with TRBD2. The CDR3 has 16 residues. With V trimmed by 0 bases and J by 4 bases, 5 bases remained unmatched. CDR1 is SGHKS and CDR2 is YYEKEE in the germline V gene (reference sequence). The CDR3 DNA is TGTGCCAGCAGCTTGGAGGCGGGGGGACTCACCGGGGAGCTGTTTTTT. This translates into CASSLEAGGLTGELFF.

The chain couples TRBV4-3 to TRBJ2-3; TRBD2 matches at 10 bases. Germline assignment: CDR1 LGHNA and CDR2 YSLEER. Trimming took 0 bases from V and 3 from J; bases not matched to a gene: 6. The CDR3 is 17 amino acids. CDR3 coding DNA: TGCGCCAGCAGCCAAGATGGGCTAGCGGGGGTTACAGATACGCAGTATTTT. Protein: CASSQDGLAGVTDTQYF.

This CDR3 reads CASADLWAFSSGANVLTF. As DNA, the CDR3 is TGTGCCAGCGCTGATCTGTGGGCCTTTAGCTCTGGGGCCAACGTCCTGACTTTC. The chain links TRBV5-8 to TRBJ2-6; D unresolved. The germline V gene has CDR1 SGHTS and CDR2 YDEGEE. This CDR3 has 18 residues. Trimming took 7 bases from V and 0 from J, leaving 20 bases between them.

V gene TRBV6-2 or TRBV6-3 combines with J gene TRBJ1-1; 7 nucleotides match TRBD1. Unmatched junction bases numbered 5, after V lost 2 bases and J lost 5 bases. The CDR3 has 14 residues. Germline V gives CDR1 MNHEY, CDR2 SVGEGT. The CDR3 DNA is TGTGCCAGCAGTTACATCCAGGGGGTGACTGAAGCTTTCTTT. Protein sequence: CASSYIQGVTEAFF.

This chain links TRBV5-8 with TRBJ2-7, with 9 bases aligning to TRBD1. Germline CDR1 and CDR2: SGHTS and YDEGEE. The CDR3 loop spans 15 amino acids. V shed 3 bases and J 2 bases; nucleotides not matched to a gene: 6. CDR3 coding DNA: TGTGCCAGCAGCTCCCGGACAGGGGCGACCTACGAGCAGTACTTC. Amino acids: CASSSRTGATYEQYF. Based on the CDR3 plus reference TRBV5-8 and TRBJ2-7, the full variable domain is EAGVTQSPTHLIKTRGQQATLRCSPISGHTSVYWYQQALGLGLQFLLWYDEGEERNRGNFPPRFSGRQFPNYSSELNVNALELEDSALYLCASSSRTGATYEQYFGPGTRLTVT.

The chain links TRBV5-6 to TRBJ2-5; 11 bases fit TRBD2. CDR3 size: 14 residues. Germline CDR1 SGHDT, CDR2 YYEEEE. Trimming removed 1 base from V and 11 bases from J; junction bases left unmatched: 7. The CDR3 region has the DNA TGTGCCAGCAGCTTGCGAGTAGCGGGGGGGCGACAGTACTTC. Encoded protein: CASSLRVAGGRQYF.

The V and J genes are TRBV6-5 and TRBJ1-1; no clear D gene. Germline values: CDR1 MNHEY, CDR2 SVGAGI. The CDR3 loop spans 11 amino acids. The V gene lost 5 bases and the J gene lost 5 bases, with 6 bases spanning the gap. In nucleotides, the CDR3 is TGTGCCAGCAGTCCACAGACTGAAGCTTTCTTT. This gives the protein CASSPQTEAFF.